This TCR beta chain was captured by sequencing in a study of human T cells and chemical hapten exposure (dated by TCRdb to the early 2020s). A note on the overall study: Libraries were pooled for sequencing, and per-sample TCR yields varied mainly because of small differences in library volumes within the pool. This study followed changes in the peripheral blood TCR repertoire in vivo during primary and secondary sensitization of alopecia patients to the hapten diphenylcyclopropenone (DPC). For every blood RNA sample, sequencing covered both the TCR alpha and TCR beta chains. Beyond this particular receptor, the publication reports: After repeated subsampling, the strength of the expansion versus patch-test correlation and the threshold at which it became significant changed. The number of TCRs above 1 in 1000 frequency did not change with DPC sensitization; there was no evidence of global repertoire structure alterations.

Concerning this clonotype itself: The antigen it binds to is not known. The record has no base qualities; no much larger clone is one base away.

Library method: 5' RACE. The sequencer listed for this sample is Illumina MiSeq. During library preparation, unique molecular identifiers were attached to individual cDNA molecules so that TCRs could be counted quantitatively and reproducibly. Turning to the authors' computational methods: The median number of TCRs per sample was around 100,000, ranging from roughly 20,000 to 700,000. The Decombinator software suite was used to annotate V, J and CDR3 in the TCR reads. To make PS versus PT1 abundance plots, every sample was subsampled to the same number of TCRs (28,000). Expanded TCRs were defined as absent before sensitization and observed at least eight times at the 2-week time point. The public reads were reanalyzed by TCRdb: fastp trimming at Q25, MiXCR alignment, in-frame beta chains only. For every CDR3 protein sequence, its rows merge into one entry that carries the most common genes and DNA. The V and J calls here are based on TCRdb, not the publication. This sample comprises 70,000 to 85,000 distinct CDR3 sequences, about a sixth of them detected only once. The biggest ten clones account for 6.8% of the sample.

The CDR3 runs 14 residues from the cysteine to the phenylalanine. Of all the DNA, just the CDR3 is kept, 42 bases in frame from base 1. The germline V gene sets CDR1 to SGHRS and CDR2 to YFSETQ. The trim is 6 bases for V and 4 bases for J, with a gap of 13 bases between the germline ends. Total RNA was isolated from unfractionated whole blood collected in Tempus Blood RNA tubes. Five or six healthy volunteers acted as controls for TCR sequencing and had blood drawn at day 0, 2 weeks and 6 weeks. The chain is encoded by TRBV5-1 joined to TRBJ1-4; the D gene assignment is ambiguous. The TCR sequence derives from a female donor in good health. In nucleotides, the sequence is TGCGCCAGCACGGAACAGCGCCTTAATGAAAAACTGTTTTTT. Translated, it reads CASTEQRLNEKLFF.